This T cell receptor beta chain originates from a study of blood T cells in healthy people across ages. This CDR3 is built from 16 residues. V gave up 5 bases and J gave up 4 bases; unmatched junction bases: 16. Germline V lookup: CDR1 DFQATT, CDR2 SNEGSKA (reference sequence). Next came a second PCR, run for about 7 to 12 cycles, which used a sample-barcoded 5' primer along with a J-beta primer mix. One entry per CDR3 protein, called by TCRdb with MiXCR from the 5' RACE reads. The sample lists over 1,300,000 distinct CDR3 sequences, roughly 60% occurring once. Sequenced sample: blood. V is TRBV20-1 and J is TRBJ2-7, with 8 bases matching TRBD1. The TCR sequence derives from a man aged 18 to 30 in good health. DNA for the CDR3: TGCAGTGCTGGACCCGAGGACAGGGAGTGGGCTTACGAGCAGTACTTC. This encodes CSAGPEDREWAYEQYF.